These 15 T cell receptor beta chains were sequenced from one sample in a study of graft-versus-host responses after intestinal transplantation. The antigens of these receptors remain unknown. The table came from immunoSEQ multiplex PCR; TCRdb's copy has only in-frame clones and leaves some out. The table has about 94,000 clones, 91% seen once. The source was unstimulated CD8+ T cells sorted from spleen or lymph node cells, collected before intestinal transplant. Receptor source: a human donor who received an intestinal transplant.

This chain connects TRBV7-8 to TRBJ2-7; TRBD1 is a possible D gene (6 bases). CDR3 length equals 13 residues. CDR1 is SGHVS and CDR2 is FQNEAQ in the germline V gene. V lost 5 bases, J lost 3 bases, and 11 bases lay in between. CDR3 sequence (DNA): TGTGCCAGCAGCAAACGGACAGTCTACGAGCAGTACTTC. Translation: CASSKRTVYEQYF.

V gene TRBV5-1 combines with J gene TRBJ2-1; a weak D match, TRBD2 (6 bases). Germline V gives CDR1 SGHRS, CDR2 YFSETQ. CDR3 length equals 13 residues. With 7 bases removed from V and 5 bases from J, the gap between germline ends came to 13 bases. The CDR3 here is CASGGTPDNEQFF. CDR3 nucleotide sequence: TGCGCCAGCGGCGGGACCCCCGACAATGAGCAGTTCTTC.

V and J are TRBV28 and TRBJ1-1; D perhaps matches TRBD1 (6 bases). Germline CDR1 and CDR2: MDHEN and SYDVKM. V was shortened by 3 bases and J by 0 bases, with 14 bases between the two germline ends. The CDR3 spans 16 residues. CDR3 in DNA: TGTGCCAGCAGTTTCGTTTCGACAGGATTGAACACTGAAGCTTTCTTT. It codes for CASSFVSTGLNTEAFF.

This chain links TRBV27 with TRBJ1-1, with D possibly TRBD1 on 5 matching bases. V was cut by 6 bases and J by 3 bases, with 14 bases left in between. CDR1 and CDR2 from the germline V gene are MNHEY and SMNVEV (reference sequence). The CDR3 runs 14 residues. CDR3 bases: TGTGCCAGCAGCCCAGACAGAGCTCACACTGAAGCTTTCTTT. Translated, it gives CASSPDRAHTEAFF.

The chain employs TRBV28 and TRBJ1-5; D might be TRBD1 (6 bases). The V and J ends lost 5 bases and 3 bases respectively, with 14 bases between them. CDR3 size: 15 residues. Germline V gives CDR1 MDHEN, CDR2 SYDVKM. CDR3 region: CASSPDRHLNQPQHF. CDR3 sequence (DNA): TGTGCCAGCAGTCCGGACAGACACCTCAATCAGCCCCAGCATTTT.

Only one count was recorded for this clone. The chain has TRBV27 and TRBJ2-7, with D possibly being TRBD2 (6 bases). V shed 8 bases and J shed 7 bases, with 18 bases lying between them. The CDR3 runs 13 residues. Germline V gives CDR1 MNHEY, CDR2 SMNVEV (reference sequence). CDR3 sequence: CASSPGGGGEQYF. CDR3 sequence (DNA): TGTGCCAGCTCCCCCGGGGGAGGCGGGGAGCAGTACTTC.

The DNA for the CDR3 is TGCGCCAGCAGCCAAGAACTGTTGGACAGGGCTCTAAGCTCCTACAATGAGCAGTTCTTC. Amino acid sequence: CASSQELLDRALSSYNEQFF. The chain links TRBV4-3 to TRBJ2-1; 8 bases line up with TRBD1. CDR1 and CDR2 (germline): LGHNA, YSLEER. V shed 0 bases, J shed 0 bases, and the junction held 13 bases outside the gene matches. CDR3 size: 20 residues.

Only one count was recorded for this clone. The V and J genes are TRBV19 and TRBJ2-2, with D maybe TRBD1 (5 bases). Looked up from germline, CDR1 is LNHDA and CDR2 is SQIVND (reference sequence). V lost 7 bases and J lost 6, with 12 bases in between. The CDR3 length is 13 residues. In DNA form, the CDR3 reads TGTGCCAGTACCGAGATGGGGCCCGGGGAGCTGTTTTTT. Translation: CASTEMGPGELFF. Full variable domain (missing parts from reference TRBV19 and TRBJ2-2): DGGITQSPKYLFRKEGQNVTLSCEQNLNHDAMYWYRQDPGQGLRLIYYSQIVNDFQKGDIAEGYSVSREKKESFPLTVTSAQKNPTAFYLCASTEMGPGELFFGEGSRLTVL.

The CDR3 region is CASSSLGRGNEQFF. CDR3 bases: TGTGCCAGCAGTTCCCTTGGTCGGGGTAATGAGCAGTTCTTC. The genes are TRBV27 and TRBJ2-1; possible D gene TRBD2, 5 bases. V lost 4 bases to trimming and J lost 7 bases, with 14 bases between them. The CDR3 consists of 14 residues. CDR1 is MNHEY and CDR2 is SMNVEV in the germline V gene (reference sequence).

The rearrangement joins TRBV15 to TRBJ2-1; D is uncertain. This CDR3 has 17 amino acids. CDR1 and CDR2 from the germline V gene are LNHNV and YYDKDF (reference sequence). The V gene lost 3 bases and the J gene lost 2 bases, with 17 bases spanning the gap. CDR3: CATSRARVASPYNEQFF. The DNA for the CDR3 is TGTGCCACCAGCAGGGCCCGTGTGGCTAGTCCCTACAATGAGCAGTTCTTC.

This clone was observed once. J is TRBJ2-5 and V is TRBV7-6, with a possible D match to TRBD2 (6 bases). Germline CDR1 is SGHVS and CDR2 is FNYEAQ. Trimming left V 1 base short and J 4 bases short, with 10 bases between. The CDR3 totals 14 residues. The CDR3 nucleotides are TGTGCCAGCAGCTTAGGAGCGGGCGGAGAGACCCAGTACTTC. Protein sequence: CASSLGAGGETQYF.

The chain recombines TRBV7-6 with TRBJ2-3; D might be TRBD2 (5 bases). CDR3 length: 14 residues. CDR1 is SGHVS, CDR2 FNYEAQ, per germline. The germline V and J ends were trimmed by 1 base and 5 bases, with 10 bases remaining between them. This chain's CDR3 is CASSLEAEGDTQYF. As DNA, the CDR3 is TGTGCCAGCAGCTTAGAGGCCGAGGGAGATACGCAGTATTTT.

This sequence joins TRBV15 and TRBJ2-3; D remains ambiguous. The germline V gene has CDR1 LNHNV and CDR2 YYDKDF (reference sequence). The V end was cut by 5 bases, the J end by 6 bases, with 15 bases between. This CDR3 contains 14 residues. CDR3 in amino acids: CATSLSVSPDTQYF. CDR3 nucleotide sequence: TGTGCCACCAGCCTTTCCGTCTCTCCGGATACGCAGTATTTT.

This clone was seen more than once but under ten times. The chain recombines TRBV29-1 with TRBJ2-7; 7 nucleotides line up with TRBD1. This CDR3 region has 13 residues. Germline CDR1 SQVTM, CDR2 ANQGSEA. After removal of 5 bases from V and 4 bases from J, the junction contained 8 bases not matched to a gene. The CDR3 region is CSVRDSLMYEQYF. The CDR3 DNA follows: TGCAGCGTTAGGGACAGCTTGATGTACGAGCAGTACTTC.

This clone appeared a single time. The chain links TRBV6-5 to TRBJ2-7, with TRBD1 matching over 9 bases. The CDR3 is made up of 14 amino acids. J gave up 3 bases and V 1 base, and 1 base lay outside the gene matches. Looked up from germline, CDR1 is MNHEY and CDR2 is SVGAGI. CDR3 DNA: TGTGCCAGCAGTTACTGGGGACAGGGCTACGAGCAGTACTTC. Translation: CASSYWGQGYEQYF.